This TCR beta chain was recorded in a study of T cells in Graves' hyperthyroidism and ophthalmopathy. Clinical Activity Scores of at least 3, NOSPECS grades of at least 4 and durations under 3 months characterized ophthalmopathy patients. Not enrolled were patients with uncontrolled infection, other autoimmune disease, pregnancy or lactation. Extraction of PBMCs used more than 8.5 ml of fresh peripheral blood. Amplified TCR beta CDR3 regions came from RNA transcripts. The HTBI primer set served for first-round RT-PCR of the TCR CDR3. TCRdb recomputed calls from the multiplex PCR reads with MiXCR, one row per CDR3 protein. Among some 340,000 distinct CDR3 sequences, roughly 13% were seen once, and the ten largest hold 34%. The sample holds many counts of this clonotype. The antigen is undetermined. Regarding the study as a whole: Onset of ophthalmopathy came a median around 6.2 months after the model predicted it.

The sequence was obtained from a woman aged 40 to 50 with Graves' ophthalmopathy. Sequencing was done on a sample of blood.

The CDR3 coding sequence is TGTGCCAGCAGTTACGGGAGGACCCAGTACTTC. It codes for CASSYGRTQYF. The genes are TRBV6-6 and TRBJ2-5; tentative D call: TRBD2 (5 bases). The length of the CDR3 is 11 residues. V lost 2 bases and J 7 bases, leaving 5 bases between the germline ends. Per germline, CDR1 MNHNY and CDR2 SVGAGI (reference sequence).